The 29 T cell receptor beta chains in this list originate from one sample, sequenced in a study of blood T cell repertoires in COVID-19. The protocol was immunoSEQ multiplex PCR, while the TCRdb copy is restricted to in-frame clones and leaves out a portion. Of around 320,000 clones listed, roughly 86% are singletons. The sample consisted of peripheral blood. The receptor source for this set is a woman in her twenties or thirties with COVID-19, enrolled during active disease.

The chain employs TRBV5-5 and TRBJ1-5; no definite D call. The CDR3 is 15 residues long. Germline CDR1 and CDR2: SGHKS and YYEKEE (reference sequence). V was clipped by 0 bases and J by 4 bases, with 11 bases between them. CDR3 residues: CASSLDSGRNQPQHF. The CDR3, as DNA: TGTGCCAGCAGCTTGGATTCAGGAAGAAATCAGCCCCAGCATTTT.

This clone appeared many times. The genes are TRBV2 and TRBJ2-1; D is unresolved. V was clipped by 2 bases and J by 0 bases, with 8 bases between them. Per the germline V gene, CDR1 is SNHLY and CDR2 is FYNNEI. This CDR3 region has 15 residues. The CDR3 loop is CASSETYFSYNEQFF. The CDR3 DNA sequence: TGTGCCAGCAGTGAAACCTACTTCTCCTACAATGAGCAGTTCTTC.

Here the CDR3 reads CASSVGTGGVEQYF. The CDR3 DNA is TGTGCCAGCAGCGTAGGGACAGGGGGCGTCGAGCAGTACTTC. This rearrangement joins TRBV9 to TRBJ2-7; 11 bases agree with TRBD1. The V gene's germline CDR1 is SGDLS and CDR2 YYNGEE. V gave up 0 bases and J gave up 6 bases; unmatched junction bases: 2. The CDR3 extends over 14 amino acids.

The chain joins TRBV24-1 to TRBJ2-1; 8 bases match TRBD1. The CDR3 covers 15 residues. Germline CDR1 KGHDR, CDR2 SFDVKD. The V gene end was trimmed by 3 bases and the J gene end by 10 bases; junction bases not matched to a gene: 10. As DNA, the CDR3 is TGTGCCACCAGTGATCCCCGGACAGGGCTCGAGGAGCAGTTCTTC. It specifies CATSDPRTGLEEQFF.

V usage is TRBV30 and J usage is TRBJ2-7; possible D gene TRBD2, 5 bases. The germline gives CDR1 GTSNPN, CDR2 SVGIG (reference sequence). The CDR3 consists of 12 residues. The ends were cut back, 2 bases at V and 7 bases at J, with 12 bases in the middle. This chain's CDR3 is CAWSHKRVEQYF. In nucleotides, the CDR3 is TGTGCCTGGAGTCATAAGAGGGTGGAGCAGTACTTC.

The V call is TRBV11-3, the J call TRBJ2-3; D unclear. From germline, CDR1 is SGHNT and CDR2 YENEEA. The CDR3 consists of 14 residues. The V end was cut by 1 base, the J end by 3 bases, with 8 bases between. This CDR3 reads CASSLGATTDTQYF. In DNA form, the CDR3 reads TGTGCCAGCAGCTTAGGGGCTACGACAGATACGCAGTATTTT.

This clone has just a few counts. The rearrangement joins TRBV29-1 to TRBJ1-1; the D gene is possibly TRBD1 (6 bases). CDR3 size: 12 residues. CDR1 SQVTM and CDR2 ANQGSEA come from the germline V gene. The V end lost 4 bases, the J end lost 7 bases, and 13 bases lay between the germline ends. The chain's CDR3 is CSVVDRGNEAFF. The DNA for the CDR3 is TGCAGCGTTGTGGACAGAGGGAATGAAGCTTTCTTT.

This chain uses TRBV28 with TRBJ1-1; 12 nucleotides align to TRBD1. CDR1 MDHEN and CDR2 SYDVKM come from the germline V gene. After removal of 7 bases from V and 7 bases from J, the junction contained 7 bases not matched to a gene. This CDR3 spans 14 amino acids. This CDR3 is CASIPGQGAGEAFF. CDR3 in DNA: TGTGCCAGCATCCCGGGACAGGGGGCTGGTGAAGCTTTCTTT.

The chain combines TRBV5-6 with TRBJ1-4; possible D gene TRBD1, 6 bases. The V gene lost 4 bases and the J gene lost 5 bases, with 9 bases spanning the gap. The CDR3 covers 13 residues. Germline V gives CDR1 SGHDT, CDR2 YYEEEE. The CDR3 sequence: CASSGGANEKLFF. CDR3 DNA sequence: TGTGCCAGCAGCGGGGGGGCGAATGAAAAACTGTTTTTT.

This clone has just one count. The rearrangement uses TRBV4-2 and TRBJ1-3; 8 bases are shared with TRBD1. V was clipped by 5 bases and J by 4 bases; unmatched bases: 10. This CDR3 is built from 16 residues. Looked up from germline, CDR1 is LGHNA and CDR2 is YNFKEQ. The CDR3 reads CASSFSRQGSGNTIYF. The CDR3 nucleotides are TGTGCCAGCAGCTTCTCCCGACAGGGGTCAGGAAACACCATATATTTT.

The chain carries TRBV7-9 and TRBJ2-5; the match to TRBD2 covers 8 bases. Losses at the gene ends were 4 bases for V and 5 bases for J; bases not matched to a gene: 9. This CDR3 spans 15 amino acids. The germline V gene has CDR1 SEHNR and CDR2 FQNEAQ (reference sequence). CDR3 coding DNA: TGTGCCAGCAGCTCATTCTGGACTAGCAAGGAGACCCAGTACTTC. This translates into CASSSFWTSKETQYF.

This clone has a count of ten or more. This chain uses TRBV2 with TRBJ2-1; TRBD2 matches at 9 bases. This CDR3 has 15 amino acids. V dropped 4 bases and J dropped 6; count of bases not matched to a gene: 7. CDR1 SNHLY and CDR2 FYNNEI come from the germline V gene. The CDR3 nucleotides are TGTGCCAGCAGTGGGGGGCGGGGGGGCGCCAATGAGCAGTTCTTC. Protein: CASSGGRGGANEQFF.

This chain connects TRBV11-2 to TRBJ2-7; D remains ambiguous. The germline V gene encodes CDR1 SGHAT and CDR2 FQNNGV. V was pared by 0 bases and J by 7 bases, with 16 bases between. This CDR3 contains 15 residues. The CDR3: CASSLDWLDLSEQYF. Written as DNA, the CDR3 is TGTGCCAGCAGCTTAGACTGGTTAGATTTGAGTGAGCAGTACTTC. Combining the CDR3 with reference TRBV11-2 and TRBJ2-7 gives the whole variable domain EAGVAQSPRYKIIEKRQSVAFWCNPISGHATLYWYQQILGQGPKLLIQFQNNGVVDDSQLPKDRFSAERLKGVDSTLKIQPAKLEDSAVYLCASSLDWLDLSEQYFGPGTRLTVT.

CDR3 sequence reads: CASGGSRTVLAKNIQYF. In DNA form, the CDR3 reads TGTGCTAGTGGTGGTTCGCGGACAGTGCTAGCCAAAAACATTCAGTACTTC. The gene calls are TRBV12-5 and TRBJ2-4; tentatively, D is TRBD1 (6 bases). V dropped 5 bases and J dropped 0 bases, with 17 bases sitting between them. The germline V gene has CDR1 LGHNT and CDR2 FRNRAP. This CDR3 has 17 residues. Filled out from reference TRBV12-5 and TRBJ2-4, the complete variable domain reads DARVTQTPRHKVTEMGQEVTMRCQPILGHNTVFWYRQTMMQGLELLAYFRNRAPLDDSGMPKDRFSAEMPDATLATLKIQPSEPRDSAVYFCASGGSRTVLAKNIQYFGAGTRLSVL.

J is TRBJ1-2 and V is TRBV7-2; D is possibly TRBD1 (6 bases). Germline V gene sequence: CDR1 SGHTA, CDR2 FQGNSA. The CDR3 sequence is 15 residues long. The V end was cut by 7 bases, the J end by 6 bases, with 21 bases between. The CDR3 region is CASTTRGGGRNGYTF. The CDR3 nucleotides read TGTGCCAGCACCACAAGGGGAGGGGGACGGAATGGCTACACCTTC.

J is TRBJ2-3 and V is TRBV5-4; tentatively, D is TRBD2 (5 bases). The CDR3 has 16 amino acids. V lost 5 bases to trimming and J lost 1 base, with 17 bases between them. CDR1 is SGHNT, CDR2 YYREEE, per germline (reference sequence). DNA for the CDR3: TGTGCCAGCAGGACCCGTGGCCTCGGGGGCACAGATACGCAGTATTTT. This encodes CASRTRGLGGTDTQYF.

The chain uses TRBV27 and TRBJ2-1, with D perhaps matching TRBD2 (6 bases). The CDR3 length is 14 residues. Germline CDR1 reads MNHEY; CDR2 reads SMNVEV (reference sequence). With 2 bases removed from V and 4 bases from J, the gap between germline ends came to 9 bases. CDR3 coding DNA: TGTGCCAGCAGTTTAATTAGCGGATACAATGAGCAGTTCTTC. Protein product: CASSLISGYNEQFF.

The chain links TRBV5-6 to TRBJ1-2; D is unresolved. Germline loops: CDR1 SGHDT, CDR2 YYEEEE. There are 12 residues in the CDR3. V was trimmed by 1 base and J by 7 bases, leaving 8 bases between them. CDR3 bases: TGTGCCAGCAGCTTGTGGGAGAGTGGCTACACCTTC. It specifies CASSLWESGYTF.

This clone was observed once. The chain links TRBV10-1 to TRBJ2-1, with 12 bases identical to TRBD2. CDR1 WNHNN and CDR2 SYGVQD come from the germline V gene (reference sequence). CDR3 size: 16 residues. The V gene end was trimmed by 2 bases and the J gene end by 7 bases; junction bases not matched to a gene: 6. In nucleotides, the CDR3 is TGCGCCAGCAGTGAGCGGCTAGCGGGGGGGCGGAATGAGCAGTTCTTC. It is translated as CASSERLAGGRNEQFF.

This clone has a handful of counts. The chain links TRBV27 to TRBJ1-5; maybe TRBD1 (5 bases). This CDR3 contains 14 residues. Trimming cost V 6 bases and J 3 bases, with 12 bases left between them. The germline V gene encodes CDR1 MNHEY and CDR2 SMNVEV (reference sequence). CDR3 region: CASRVQGSNQPQHF. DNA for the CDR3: TGTGCCAGCAGAGTTCAGGGATCCAATCAGCCCCAGCATTTT.

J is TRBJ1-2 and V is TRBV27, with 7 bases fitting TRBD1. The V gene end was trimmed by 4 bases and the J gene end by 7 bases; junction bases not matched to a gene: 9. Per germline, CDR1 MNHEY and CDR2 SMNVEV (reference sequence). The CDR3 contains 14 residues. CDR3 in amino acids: CASSSTGWESGYTF. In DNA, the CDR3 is TGTGCCAGCAGTTCGACAGGGTGGGAGAGTGGCTACACCTTC.

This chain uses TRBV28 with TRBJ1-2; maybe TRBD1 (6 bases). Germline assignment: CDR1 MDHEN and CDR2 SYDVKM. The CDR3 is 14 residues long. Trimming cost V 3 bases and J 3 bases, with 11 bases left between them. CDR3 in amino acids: CASSLARQDYGYTF. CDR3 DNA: TGTGCCAGCAGTTTGGCCCGACAGGACTATGGCTACACCTTC.

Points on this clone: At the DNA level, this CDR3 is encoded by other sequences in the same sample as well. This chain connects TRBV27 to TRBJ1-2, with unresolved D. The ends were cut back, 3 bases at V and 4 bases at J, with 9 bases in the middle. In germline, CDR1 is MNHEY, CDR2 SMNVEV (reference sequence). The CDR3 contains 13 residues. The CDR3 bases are TGTGCCAGCAGTTTCCGGGAGGGCTATGGCTACACCTTC. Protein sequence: CASSFREGYGYTF.

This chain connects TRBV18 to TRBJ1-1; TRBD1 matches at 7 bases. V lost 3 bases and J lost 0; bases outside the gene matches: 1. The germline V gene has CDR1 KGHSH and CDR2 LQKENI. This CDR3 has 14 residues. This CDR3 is CASSPQGVNTEAFF. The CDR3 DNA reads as TGTGCCAGCTCACCTCAGGGGGTGAACACTGAAGCTTTCTTT.

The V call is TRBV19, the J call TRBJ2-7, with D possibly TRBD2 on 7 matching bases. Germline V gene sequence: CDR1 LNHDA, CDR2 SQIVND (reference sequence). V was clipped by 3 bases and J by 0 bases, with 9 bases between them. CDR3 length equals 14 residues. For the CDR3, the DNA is TGTGCCAGTAGTATCGGGGGGCCCTCCTACGAGCAGTACTTC. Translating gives CASSIGGPSYEQYF.

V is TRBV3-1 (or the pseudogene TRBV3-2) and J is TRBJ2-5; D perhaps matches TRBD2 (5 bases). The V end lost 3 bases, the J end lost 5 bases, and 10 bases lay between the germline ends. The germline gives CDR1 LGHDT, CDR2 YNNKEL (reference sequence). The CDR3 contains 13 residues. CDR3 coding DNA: TGTGCCAGCAGCCATCCGGGCGGGGAGACCCAGTACTTC. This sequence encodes CASSHPGGETQYF.

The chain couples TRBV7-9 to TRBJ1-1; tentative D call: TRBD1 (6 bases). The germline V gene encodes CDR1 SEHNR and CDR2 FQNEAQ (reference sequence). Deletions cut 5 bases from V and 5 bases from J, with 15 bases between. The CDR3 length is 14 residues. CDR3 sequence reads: CASSPLGQGTEAFF. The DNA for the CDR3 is TGTGCCAGCAGCCCATTGGGGCAGGGGACTGAAGCTTTCTTT.

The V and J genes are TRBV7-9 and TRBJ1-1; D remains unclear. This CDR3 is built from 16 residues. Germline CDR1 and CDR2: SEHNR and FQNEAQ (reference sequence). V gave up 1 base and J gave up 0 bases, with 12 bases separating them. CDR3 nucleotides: TGTGCCAGCAGCTTAGGGAGGGAAGGTATGAACACTGAAGCTTTCTTT. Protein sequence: CASSLGREGMNTEAFF.

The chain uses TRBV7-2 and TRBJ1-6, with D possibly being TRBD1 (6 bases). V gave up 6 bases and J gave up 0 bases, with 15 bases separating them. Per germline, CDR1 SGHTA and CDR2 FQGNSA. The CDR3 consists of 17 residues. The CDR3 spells CASRVQGTLSYNSPLHF. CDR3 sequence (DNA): TGTGCCAGCAGGGTACAGGGCACCCTCTCCTATAATTCACCCCTCCACTTT.